This T cell receptor (beta chain) was profiled in a study of T cell repertoires in cytomegalovirus infection. In the study overall: Recently identified HLA-C-restricted CMV epitopes were used, and well-studied HLA-B-restricted CMV epitopes were used as well.

TCRdb itself ran the reads through MiXCR, one entry per CDR3 protein. There are around 750,000 distinct CDR3 sequences in the sample; approximately 32% occur only once, and around 11% lies in the top ten. Trimming pared 1 base from V and 8 bases from J, leaving 9 bases between. The CDR3 loop spans 13 amino acids. This clonotype has more than one count but fewer than ten. Its antigen remains unidentified. The chain recombines TRBV12-3 or TRBV12-4 with TRBJ2-1, with a weak D call TRBD1 (5 bases). Sequences were derived from cultured CD8+ T cells from PBMCs, sampled from culture after CMV antigen stimulation. The source of this sequence is a human donor in good health (CMV status not recorded). Some clones in this sample may be carry-over from other donors' samples. In DNA form, the CDR3 reads TGTGCCAGCAGTTTAGGCAGGGTGGATGAGCAGTTCTTC. This gives the protein CASSLGRVDEQFF.